These T cell receptor beta chains were read from a single sample in a study of T cells after yellow fever vaccination. TCRdb analysed the 5' RACE reads with MiXCR anew, one entry per CDR3 protein. The data show about 75,000 distinct CDR3 sequences, 7.3% seen once. Source: CD8+ T cells sorted from PBMCs, taken approximately 11 days after the first yellow fever vaccination. All receptors derive from a man younger than 35 who received the YFV17D yellow fever vaccine. Both conserved end residues are part of each CDR3. The order of the fields is clone size, D gene, J gene, V gene, CDR3 DNA, CDR3 protein. A D gene is named only where the DNA matches it firmly. Size values are once, few and many counts, or a class for expanded clones, and some rows have none.

many | NA | TRBJ1-5 | TRBV20-1 | TGCAGTGCTAGAGATCTTGATGAACTGCCACAGATCGAGCATTTT | CSARDLDELPQIEHF
NA | NA | TRBJ2-7 | TRBV12-3/TRBV12-4 | TGTGCCAGCAGTTTAAACAGCCTATACGAGCAGTACTTC | CASSLNSLYEQYF
NA | TRBD1 | TRBJ1-5 | TRBV19 | TGTGCCAGTAGTGTAGGACAGGGGGGACCCGATCAGCCCCAGCATTTT | CASSVGQGGPDQPQHF
few | TRBD1 | TRBJ2-2 | TRBV27 | TGTGCCAGCAAGGGACAGAGATACACCGGGGAGCTGTTTTTT | CASKGQRYTGELFF
NA | TRBD1 | TRBJ2-7 | TRBV5-4 | TGTGCCAGCAGCTGGTCCCGGGACAGCTACGAGCAGTACTTC | CASSWSRDSYEQYF
few | NA | TRBJ1-4 | TRBV7-9 | TGTGCCAGCAGCTTAGTTCTGGATGAAAAACTGTTTTTT | CASSLVLDEKLFF
few | TRBD1 | TRBJ1-5 | TRBV4-1 | TGCGCCAGCAGCCCTAACCGGGACAGGGGAAGGTCGGGCAATCAGCCCCAGCATTTT | CASSPNRDRGRSGNQPQHF
few | NA | TRBJ2-2 | TRBV6-5 | TGTGCCAGCAGTTTCTTTAGGATTACCAACACCGGGGAGCTGTTTTTT | CASSFFRITNTGELFF
many | NA | TRBJ2-1 | TRBV7-8 | TGTGCCAGCAGCACTCCCAGGGTGGACGGTAGGAATGAGCAGTTCTTC | CASSTPRVDGRNEQFF
many | TRBD1 | TRBJ1-1 | TRBV2 | TGTGCCAGCGAGAGGGGGCGGACTGAAGCTTTCTTT | CASERGRTEAFF
many | TRBD1 | TRBJ1-6 | TRBV11-2 | TGTGCCAGCCATAGCGCGGGACAGGGTTATAATTCACCCCTCCACTTT | CASHSAGQGYNSPLHF
many | TRBD2 | TRBJ2-1 | TRBV9 | TGTGCCAGCAGCGTCGACGGGGGGGGGTACAATGAGCAGTTCTTC | CASSVDGGGYNEQFF
few | TRBD2 | TRBJ2-3 | TRBV7-2 | TGTGCCAGCAGCCCTAGCGGGGTTAGCACAGATACGCAGTATTTT | CASSPSGVSTDTQYF
few | NA | TRBJ1-4 | TRBV6-1 | TGTGCCAGCAGCCGAGCAGGCCATGAAAAACTGTTTTTT | CASSRAGHEKLFF
few | TRBD2 | TRBJ2-7 | TRBV20-1 | TGCAGTGCTAGAACCGCCAGCGGGGGCCGCCCCTACGAGCAGTACTTC | CSARTASGGRPYEQYF
many | TRBD1 | TRBJ2-1 | TRBV12-3/TRBV12-4 | TGTGCCAGCAGTTCCGGCGGTGGACAGGCCAGGGATGAGCAGTTCTTC | CASSSGGGQARDEQFF
many | NA | TRBJ1-1 | TRBV7-9 | TGTGCCAGCAGCTCCGCTAGGGGGGCTGCGAACACTGAAGCTTTCTTT | CASSSARGAANTEAFF
NA | NA | TRBJ2-5 | TRBV30 | TGTGCGCGAGGGGGGGGGGGCCCCCTGGAGACCCAGTACTTC | CARGGGGPLETQYF